This TCR beta chain came from a study of T-cell reconstitution after alpha-beta-depleted transplantation in children. With 1 base removed from V and 2 bases from J, the gap between germline ends came to 11 bases. This CDR3 has 14 residues. CDR1 is SQVTM, CDR2 ANQGSEA, per germline. This clonotype was seen only a few times. The antigen remains unidentified. Study results and limitations: Reports say that about two months after transplant, the alpha-beta T cells came out of several hundred graft clones that had expanded.

The TCRbeta library incorporated unique molecular identifiers. TCRdb fed the PCR reads into MiXCR, producing one record per CDR3 protein. Counted here are under 450,000 distinct CDR3 sequences, roughly 17% occurring once; the ten biggest clones make up over 25%. The sequences come from PBMCs, mostly from graft donor cells, collected 360 days after TCRalphabeta/CD19-depleted stem cell transplant. The gene calls are TRBV29-1 and TRBJ2-5; maybe TRBD1 (5 bases). This TCR was recovered from a boy under three years old who had a stem cell transplant for Wiskott-Aldrich syndrome, so the T cells may come from the graft donor. In nucleotides, the CDR3 is TGCAGCGTTGAAGGGAGTCAGGGACAAGAGACCCAGTACTTC. Translation: CSVEGSQGQETQYF.